This T cell receptor beta chain was documented in a study of blood T cell repertoires in COVID-19 (dated by TCRdb to 2018 to 2021). Regarding the study in general: The collaborator samples originated in the United States, Italy and Spain and spanned the acute and convalescent phases of COVID-19. Subjects who had been exposed to COVID-19, were actively infected with it, or had recovered from it provided the deeply sampled blood TCRbeta repertoires that made up the dataset. The repertoires were released in a freely available public database meant as a resource for research on the immune response to SARS-CoV-2. Where available, HLA class I and class II types were obtained from metadata supplied by the sample provider rather than from assay-based typing. The prospective study material was composed of cDNA or gDNA derived from T cells, B-cell-depleted T cells, or PBMCs. Nearly every sample came with metadata listing a de-identified subject ID, COVID-19 status, age in years and sex. Samples were obtained from the ongoing ImmuneRACE study (first 160 participants) and from 1,254 subjects provided by 6 global collaborators.

Overall study results and their limits: The amount of clinical and demographic metadata varied by source and participant and was provided uncurated.

Comment on this clone: The clone's antigen remains unknown. Nothing much larger sits one base from this clone, and base qualities are not available.

The germline ends are 11 bases apart after V is trimmed by 5 bases and J by 2 bases. Counted from cysteine to phenylalanine, this CDR3 has 13 amino acids. The DNA shown is the 39-base CDR3, in frame from base 1. The CDR1 and CDR2 encoded by the germline V gene (reference sequence) are SGHKS and YYEKEE. The immunoSEQ Assay, a bias-controlled multiplex PCR, was used to amplify TCRbeta CDR3 regions from genomic DNA. The published analysis was carried out like this. The number of nucleated cells in each sample was estimated from the amplification of reference gene primers within the assay. To quantify the absolute abundance of each unique TCRbeta CDR3 rearrangement, sequence reads were collapsed and filtered. For each sample, productive Simpson clonality was calculated as the square root of Simpson's diversity index across productive rearrangements. In its TCRdb copy, this immuneACCESS table keeps in-frame sequences only and misses some clones. Where compared with another copy, unresolved V genes explain less than half of these, and the others have no known cause. From that table come the V and J calls and clone size; the DNA was used to work out D and trimming. This sample has 350,000 to 450,000 clones in its table, and more than 70% of those were observed once. Together, the top ten hold approximately 1.2% of the sample.

Whole blood was collected in K2EDTA tubes by collaborating institutions according to the institutions' own protocols. Collaborator samples were shipped for TCRbeta analysis as frozen whole blood, isolated PBMCs, or DNA extracted from either sample type. This TCR derives from a man aged 40-50 years with acute or convalescent COVID-19. The chain is assembled from TRBV5-5 and TRBJ2-7, with TRBD1 perhaps the D gene, on 6 matching bases. The sequenced material came from peripheral blood. The nucleotide sequence is TGTGCCAGCAGACCTGGACAGACCTACGAGCAGTACTTC. This encodes CASRPGQTYEQYF.